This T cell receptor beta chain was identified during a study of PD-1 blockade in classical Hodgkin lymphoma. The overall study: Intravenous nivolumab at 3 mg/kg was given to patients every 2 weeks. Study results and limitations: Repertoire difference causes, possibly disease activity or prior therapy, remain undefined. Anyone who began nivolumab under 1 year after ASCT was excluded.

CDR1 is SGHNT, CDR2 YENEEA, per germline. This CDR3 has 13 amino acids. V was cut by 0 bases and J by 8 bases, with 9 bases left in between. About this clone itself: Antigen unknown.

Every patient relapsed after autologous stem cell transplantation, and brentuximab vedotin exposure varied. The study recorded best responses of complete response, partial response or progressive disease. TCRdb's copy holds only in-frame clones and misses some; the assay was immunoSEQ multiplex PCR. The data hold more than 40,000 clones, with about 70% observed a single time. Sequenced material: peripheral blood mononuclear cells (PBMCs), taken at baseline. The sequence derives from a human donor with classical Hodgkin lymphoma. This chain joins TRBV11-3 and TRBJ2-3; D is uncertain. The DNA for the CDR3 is TGTGCCAGCAGCTTAGAAGGGTTCGGTACGCAGTATTTT. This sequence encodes CASSLEGFGTQYF.